The 20 T cell receptor beta chains listed next were all sequenced from one sample in a study of control samples from healthy donors and cancer patients. Sequencing used immunoSEQ multiplex PCR; TCRdb keeps in-frame clones, though not all of them. The sample shows some 100,000 clones, 86% of them seen only once. Specimen: blood. The receptors were gathered from a woman aged 50 to 60 in good health.

This clone was found a few times. The V and J genes are TRBV7-2 and TRBJ2-5; D is perhaps TRBD1 (7 bases). From germline, CDR1 is SGHTA and CDR2 FQGNSA. V dropped 3 bases and J dropped 5 bases, with 13 bases sitting between them. The CDR3 length is 14 residues. The CDR3: CASSFRGAKETQYF. CDR3 DNA sequence: TGTGCCAGCAGCTTCAGGGGGGCGAAGGAGACCCAGTACTTC.

The chain recombines TRBV7-8 with TRBJ2-5, with 7 nucleotides matching TRBD2. V was clipped by 7 bases and J by 5 bases; unmatched bases: 10. CDR3 length: 14 residues. Germline V gene sequence: CDR1 SGHVS, CDR2 FQNEAQ. In nucleotides, the CDR3 is TGTGCCAGCACCCTTCGGGGGGTCGGGGAGACCCAGTACTTC. Its protein product is CASTLRGVGETQYF.

This clone has only one observation. The chain links TRBV18 to TRBJ1-1, with D unclear. V lost 4 bases and J 1 base, leaving 7 bases between the germline ends. The length of the CDR3 is 13 residues. Germline-derived CDR1 and CDR2 are KGHSH and LQKENI. This chain's CDR3 is CASSLSRNTEAFF. The CDR3, as DNA: TGTGCCAGCTCACTGAGTAGGAACACTGAAGCTTTCTTT.

V gene TRBV5-4 combines with J gene TRBJ1-1, with a weak D call TRBD1 (6 bases). Trimming took off 1 base at V and 3 bases at J, with 16 bases between the two ends. The CDR3 consists of 16 residues. Germline V gene lookup returns CDR1 SGHNT and CDR2 YYREEE (reference sequence). CDR3 DNA sequence: TGTGCCAGCAGCTTGTCGGGTCGGCAGGGGTACACTGAAGCTTTCTTT. Translation gives CASSLSGRQGYTEAFF.

J is TRBJ1-2 and V is TRBV19, with D tentatively TRBD1 (6 bases). Between the trimmed V and J ends, which lost 3 bases and 2 bases, there was a span of 13 bases. There are 15 residues in the CDR3. Germline V gene lookup returns CDR1 LNHDA and CDR2 SQIVND (reference sequence). The chain's CDR3 is CASSMSIDRNYGYTF. The DNA of the CDR3 is TGTGCCAGTAGTATGTCAATTGACAGGAACTATGGCTACACCTTC.

This clone is a singleton in its sample. The V and J genes are TRBV7-2 and TRBJ2-7; maybe TRBD2 (7 bases). This CDR3 comprises 14 residues. V lost 5 bases, J lost 2 bases, and 13 bases lay in between. Germline CDR1 reads SGHTA; CDR2 reads FQGNSA. The CDR3 coding sequence is TGTGCCAGCAGCGGGGGGGACACTCCCTACGAGCAGTACTTC. Residues: CASSGGDTPYEQYF.

The J gene is TRBJ2-2, the V gene TRBV5-1; D is unresolved. V lost 6 bases to trimming and J lost 0 bases, with 9 bases between them. Germline V gene sequence: CDR1 SGHRS, CDR2 YFSETQ. The CDR3 has 14 amino acids. The CDR3 here is CASNQATNTGELFF. The DNA of the CDR3 is TGCGCCAGCAACCAGGCCACGAACACCGGGGAGCTGTTTTTT.

This chain joins TRBV21-1 and TRBJ2-7; the DNA was not compared with TRBD2, the D call given in the table. TRBV21-1 has pseudogene status. The CDR3 extends over 14 amino acids. CDR3 sequence reads: CASRRGTDYYEQYF. DNA for the CDR3: TGTGCCAGCCGACGGGGGACGGACTACTACGAGCAGTACTTC.

This sequence joins TRBV11-2 and TRBJ1-5, with D possibly matching TRBD1 (5 bases). Germline CDR1 is SGHAT and CDR2 is FQNNGV. The CDR3 consists of 15 residues. Trimming pared 5 bases from V and 7 bases from J, leaving 18 bases between. CDR3 nucleotide sequence: TGTGCCAGCAGCCTCCACGGGGCGGTAGGGCAGCCCCAGCATTTT. Amino acids: CASSLHGAVGQPQHF. The whole variable domain, remainder taken from reference TRBV11-2 and TRBJ1-5, is EAGVAQSPRYKIIEKRQSVAFWCNPISGHATLYWYQQILGQGPKLLIQFQNNGVVDDSQLPKDRFSAERLKGVDSTLKIQPAKLEDSAVYLCASSLHGAVGQPQHFGDGTRLSIL.

The J gene is TRBJ2-7, the V gene TRBV18; possibly TRBD1 for D (5 bases). The CDR3 is 14 residues long. Germline loops: CDR1 KGHSH, CDR2 LQKENI. The V end was cut by 4 bases, the J end by 0 bases, with 10 bases between. DNA for the CDR3: TGTGCCAGCTCACTTATGCAGGGCTCCTACGAGCAGTACTTC. Its translation is CASSLMQGSYEQYF.

This rearrangement joins TRBV7-2 to TRBJ1-1; the D is unclear. CDR1 and CDR2 from the germline V gene are SGHTA and FQGNSA. CDR3 length: 13 amino acids. The V end lost 3 bases, the J end lost 6 bases, and 11 bases lay between the germline ends. The CDR3 region is CASSFRRQAEAFF. The CDR3 DNA follows: TGTGCCAGCAGCTTTCGCAGGCAAGCTGAAGCTTTCTTT. Supplemented by reference TRBV7-2 and TRBJ1-1, the full variable domain reads GAGVSQSPSNKVTEKGKDVELRCDPISGHTALYWYRQSLGQGLEFLIYFQGNSAPDKSGLPSDRFSAERTGGSVSTLTIQRTQQEDSAVYLCASSFRRQAEAFFGQGTRLTVV.

The chain recombines TRBV28 with TRBJ1-1; 7 bases line up with TRBD1. Trimming cost V 8 bases and J 6 bases; bases outside gene matches: 12. CDR1 is MDHEN and CDR2 is SYDVKM in the germline V gene. The CDR3 covers 14 residues. The chain's CDR3 is CASDKTGRTPEAFF. The CDR3 bases are TGTGCCAGCGACAAGACAGGGCGGACTCCTGAAGCTTTCTTT. The full variable domain, its missing parts supplied by reference TRBV28 and TRBJ1-1, is DVKVTQSSRYLVKRTGEKVFLECVQDMDHENMFWYRQDPGLGLRLIYFSYDVKMKEKGDIPEGYSVSREKKERFSLILESASTNQTSMYLCASDKTGRTPEAFFGQGTRLTVV.

This chain uses TRBV7-9 with TRBJ2-1; 11 bases agree with TRBD2. With 5 bases clipped from V and 5 bases from J, the junction kept 14 bases outside the gene matches. Looked up from germline, CDR1 is SEHNR and CDR2 is FQNEAQ (reference sequence). The length of the CDR3 is 18 residues. DNA for the CDR3: TGTGCCAGCAGCCCAAAGCTTAGACTAGCGGGGATAAACAATGAGCAGTTCTTC. This translates into CASSPKLRLAGINNEQFF. Combining the CDR3 with reference TRBV7-9 and TRBJ2-1 gives the whole variable domain DTGVSQNPRHKITKRGQNVTFRCDPISEHNRLYWYRQTLGQGPEFLTYFQNEAQLEKSRLLSDRFSAERPKGSFSTLEIQRTEQGDSAMYLCASSPKLRLAGINNEQFFGPGTRLTVL.

The gene calls are TRBV28 and TRBJ2-3; D is unclear. V was pared by 5 bases and J by 3 bases, with 24 bases between. The germline CDR1 and CDR2 sequences are MDHEN and SYDVKM. The CDR3 is 18 amino acids. The CDR3 DNA reads TGTGCCAGCAGTCTATTTTGGCCACTACCCAAGAGGACAGATACGCAGTATTTT. It specifies CASSLFWPLPKRTDTQYF.

The CDR3, as DNA: TGCGCCAGCAGCCAAGCAGGACTGGGTAACACTGAAGCTTTCTTT. Its protein is CASSQAGLGNTEAFF. The chain is built from TRBV4-1 and TRBJ1-1, with D hard to call. Trimming stripped 1 base from V and 2 bases from J, with 11 bases between. Looked up from germline, CDR1 is MGHRA and CDR2 is YSYEKL. The CDR3 runs 15 residues.

V gene TRBV7-9 combines with J gene TRBJ2-7; a weak D match, TRBD2 (6 bases). The CDR3 has 14 residues. Germline CDR1 is SEHNR and CDR2 is FQNEAQ (reference sequence). V dropped 5 bases and J dropped 6 bases, with 17 bases sitting between them. DNA for the CDR3: TGTGCCAGCAGCCTATCGCTTAGCGGCGGCGAGCAGTACTTC. Protein: CASSLSLSGGEQYF.

The V call is TRBV13, the J call TRBJ2-3, with D possibly matching TRBD1 (6 bases). The CDR3 is 16 amino acids. Germline loops: CDR1 PRHDT, CDR2 FYEKMQ (reference sequence). V was pared by 3 bases and J by 4 bases, with 17 bases between. This CDR3 reads CASSLGRGGIADTQYF. The CDR3 bases are TGTGCCAGCAGCTTGGGGCGAGGGGGAATCGCAGATACGCAGTATTTT.

The chain has TRBV5-1 and TRBJ1-1; 12 nucleotides agree with TRBD1. V trimming: 4 bases; J trimming: 5 bases; junction bases outside the gene matches: 6. The CDR3 loop spans 15 amino acids. Per germline, CDR1 SGHRS and CDR2 YFSETQ. The CDR3: CASSGDRGQGTEAFF. The CDR3 DNA follows: TGCGCCAGCAGCGGGGACAGGGGGCAAGGTACTGAAGCTTTCTTT. The variable domain in full, with the rest retrieved from reference TRBV5-1 and TRBJ1-1, is KAGVTQTPRYLIKTRGQQVTLSCSPISGHRSVSWYQQTPGQGLQFLFEYFSETQRNKGNFPGRFSGRQFSNSRSEMNVSTLELGDSALYLCASSGDRGQGTEAFFGQGTRLTVV.

This clone was observed once. V and J are TRBV11-3 and TRBJ2-5, with 14 bases fitting TRBD2. This CDR3 is 17 amino acids long. Germline CDR1 is SGHNT and CDR2 is YENEEA. J lost 3 bases, V lost 3 bases, and 6 bases had no gene match. CDR3 protein: CASSLGTSGSGKETQYF. The CDR3 DNA sequence: TGTGCCAGCAGCTTGGGGACTAGCGGGAGTGGTAAAGAGACCCAGTACTTC.

The chain combines TRBV2 with TRBJ2-2; 7 bases map to TRBD1. After removal of 6 bases from V and 6 bases from J, the junction contained 10 bases not matched to a gene. The CDR3 contains 15 residues. Per germline, CDR1 SNHLY and CDR2 FYNNEI. DNA for the CDR3: TGTGCCAGCAGCCTTTCCGGGACAGAGGCCGGGGAGCTGTTTTTT. The encoded protein is CASSLSGTEAGELFF.